Below, 32 T cell receptor beta chains from the same sample are listed, as sequenced in a study of T cell changes during pregnancy in multiple sclerosis. Some clones are missing from TCRdb's copy, which holds only in-frame ones; the method was immunoSEQ multiplex PCR. The sample includes around 66,000 clones, roughly 90% seen only once; the top ten take approximately 3%. Source: peripheral blood, taken in the first trimester of pregnancy. The receptors originated from a female donor in good health, enrolled as a control in a pregnancy study.

The gene calls are TRBV11-1 and TRBJ2-1; TRBD2 is a possible D gene (6 bases). Germline-derived CDR1 and CDR2 are SGHAT and FQDESV (reference sequence). The V end was cut by 5 bases, the J end by 7 bases, with 24 bases between. This CDR3 contains 17 residues. The CDR3 region has the DNA TGTGCCAGCAGCCTTCTAAGGGTCGGAGGGATTAAGAATGAGCAGTTCTTC. This encodes CASSLLRVGGIKNEQFF.

The chain uses TRBV7-2 and TRBJ1-1, with D maybe TRBD1 (6 bases). V dropped 6 bases and J dropped 5 bases, with 19 bases sitting between them. CDR1 and CDR2 (germline): SGHTA, FQGNSA. CDR3 length: 15 residues. The CDR3 sequence is CASSAGQGRGTEAFF. For the CDR3, the DNA is TGTGCCAGCAGTGCTGGCCAGGGGAGAGGGACTGAAGCTTTCTTT.

This chain links TRBV2 with TRBJ1-1; a possible D gene is TRBD1 (5 bases). This CDR3 has 14 amino acids. Trimming pared 3 bases from V and 6 bases from J, leaving 14 bases between. Germline V gives CDR1 SNHLY, CDR2 FYNNEI. The CDR3 protein is CASSEVRAGSEAFF. In nucleotides, the CDR3 is TGTGCCAGCAGTGAGGTCAGGGCTGGATCTGAAGCTTTCTTT.

This chain uses TRBV6-5 with TRBJ2-4; possible D gene TRBD1, 6 bases. The CDR3 totals 11 residues. V shed 5 bases and J shed 8 bases, with 7 bases lying between them. Germline V gives CDR1 MNHEY, CDR2 SVGAGI. The CDR3 sequence is CASSNRDIQYF. CDR3 DNA: TGTGCCAGCAGTAACAGGGACATTCAGTACTTC.

Points on this clone: Distinct nucleotide sequences in the sample also encode this CDR3. The chain couples TRBV20-1 to TRBJ2-7; D unresolved. The CDR3 runs to 11 residues. Germline V gives CDR1 DFQATT, CDR2 SNEGSKA (reference sequence). V shed 1 base and J shed 2 bases, with 3 bases lying between them. CDR3 DNA: TGCAGTGCTAGAGCCACCTACGAGCAGTACTTC. This translates into CSARATYEQYF.

V usage is TRBV10-2 and J usage is TRBJ2-7; 7 bases are shared with TRBD1. The CDR3 loop spans 13 amino acids. Germline V gene lookup returns CDR1 WSHSY and CDR2 SAAADI. V lost 7 bases and J lost 3; bases outside the gene matches: 6. The CDR3 is CASTKGQIYEQYF. The CDR3 coding sequence is TGCGCCAGCACTAAGGGACAGATCTACGAGCAGTACTTC.

The gene calls are TRBV5-4 and TRBJ2-2, with 9 bases lining up with TRBD2. Germline V CDR1 and CDR2: SGHNT, YYREEE (reference sequence). V lost 5 bases, J lost 3 bases, and 5 bases stayed unmatched. The length of the CDR3 is 15 residues. In DNA form, the CDR3 reads TGTGCCAGCAGTCTAGCGGGAATTGACACCGGGGAGCTGTTTTTT. It codes for CASSLAGIDTGELFF.

The chain carries TRBV5-1 and TRBJ2-3; TRBD2 matches 10 bases. From germline, CDR1 is SGHRS and CDR2 YFSETQ. After removal of 0 bases from V and 5 bases from J, the junction contained 3 bases not matched to a gene. This CDR3 contains 15 residues. CDR3 sequence: CASSLAAGGRDTQYF. The CDR3 DNA is TGCGCCAGCAGCTTGGCAGCGGGGGGGCGAGATACGCAGTATTTT.

V usage is TRBV6-1 and J usage is TRBJ2-7, with 8 bases aligning to TRBD2. CDR1 and CDR2 (germline): MNHNS, SASEGT. The CDR3 is made up of 13 amino acids. Trimming removed 10 bases from V and 4 bases from J; junction bases left unmatched: 9. The CDR3 nucleotides are TGTGCCACCCTCGGGGGGGGCCGGTACGAGCAGTACTTC. Amino acid sequence: CATLGGGRYEQYF.

This clone has more than one count but fewer than ten. The V gene is TRBV12-5, the J gene TRBJ2-1; D might be TRBD2 (5 bases). The germline V and J ends were trimmed by 4 bases and 14 bases, with 18 bases remaining between them. The CDR3 has 13 residues. Per germline, CDR1 LGHNT and CDR2 FRNRAP. This CDR3 reads CASGSPLGSKEFF. The CDR3 DNA reads as TGTGCTAGTGGTTCCCCCCTGGGGAGCAAAGAGTTCTTC.

The chain employs TRBV30 and TRBJ1-4, with 7 nucleotides matching TRBD1. Germline CDR1 and CDR2: GTSNPN and SVGIG (reference sequence). CDR3 length: 14 amino acids. The ends lost 2 bases at V and 7 bases at J; junction bases unmatched: 7. CDR3 sequence (DNA): TGTGCCTGGAGTCAAGGGGGCTCGTTTGAAAAACTGTTTTTT. This gives the protein CAWSQGGSFEKLFF.

In this sample, this clone turned up many times. J is TRBJ2-1 and V is TRBV6-4; D uncertain. The CDR3 extends over 15 amino acids. Germline V gives CDR1 MRHNA, CDR2 SNTAGT. V dropped 2 bases and J dropped 0 bases, with 8 bases sitting between them. CDR3 amino acids: CASSDVVSSYNEQFF. In nucleotides, the CDR3 is TGTGCCAGCAGTGACGTCGTCAGCTCCTACAATGAGCAGTTCTTC.

V gene TRBV6-1 combines with J gene TRBJ1-1, with D hard to call. The CDR3 consists of 14 residues. Germline lookup yields CDR1 MNHNS and CDR2 SASEGT. Trimming stripped 7 bases from V and 8 bases from J, with 20 bases between. For the CDR3, the DNA is TGTGCCAGCACCCTAGAGGGCGTAGTAAGGGAAGCTTTCTTT. It yields the protein CASTLEGVVREAFF.

V and J are TRBV10-3 and TRBJ1-2, with 9 bases identical to TRBD1. CDR1 and CDR2 from the germline V gene are ENHRY and SYGVKD. This CDR3 comprises 13 residues. The V segment lost 10 bases and the J segment 8 bases; nucleotides outside the gene matches: 11. The CDR3 DNA sequence: TGTGCCAGCCTATCAGACAGGGGGGAAGGCTACACCTTC. Encoded protein: CASLSDRGEGYTF.

CDR3 sequence (DNA): TGTGCCAGCAGTGAGGGAATAGCGGACGGCTACGAGCAGTACTTC. Protein: CASSEGIADGYEQYF. This sequence joins TRBV2 and TRBJ2-7; perhaps TRBD2 as D (6 bases). Germline V gene sequence: CDR1 SNHLY, CDR2 FYNNEI. This CDR3 is 15 amino acids long. The V end lost 3 bases, the J end lost 3 bases, and 15 bases lay between the germline ends.

V and J are TRBV10-3 and TRBJ2-2; TRBD1 might be the D (5 bases). The CDR3 is 15 residues long. Germline lookup yields CDR1 ENHRY and CDR2 SYGVKD. V shed 5 bases and J shed 5 bases, with 15 bases lying between them. CDR3 protein: CAISPRVLETGELFF. In DNA form, the CDR3 reads TGTGCCATCAGTCCCAGGGTGCTGGAAACCGGGGAGCTGTTTTTT.

This clone showed up just once. This chain links TRBV7-2 with TRBJ1-2; 8 nucleotides agree with TRBD1. The CDR3 runs to 14 residues. Per germline, CDR1 SGHTA and CDR2 FQGNSA. Trimming took 4 bases from V and 6 from J; bases not matched to a gene: 7. In nucleotides, the CDR3 is TGTGCCAGCAGCTCCGTAAAGACAGGGGATGGCTACACCTTC. Translating it yields CASSSVKTGDGYTF.

The chain uses TRBV15 and TRBJ2-1, with TRBD2 matching over 14 bases. Germline V gives CDR1 LNHNV, CDR2 YYDKDF (reference sequence). Germline trimming cut 1 base from V and 8 bases from J; bases unmatched to any gene: 4. The CDR3 loop spans 16 amino acids. The CDR3 is CATSRVGTSGSYEQFF. In DNA form, the CDR3 reads TGTGCCACCAGCAGAGTCGGGACTAGCGGGAGCTATGAGCAGTTCTTC.

This sequence joins TRBV7-3 and TRBJ2-7; no firm D call. Germline CDR1 reads SGHTA; CDR2 reads FQGTGA. V lost 0 bases, J lost 2 bases, and 11 bases lay in between. This CDR3 has 15 amino acids. CDR3 region: CASSLTGDGTYEQYF. CDR3 sequence (DNA): TGTGCCAGCAGCTTAACCGGAGACGGTACCTACGAGCAGTACTTC.

The rearrangement links TRBV6-4 to TRBJ2-1; 11 positions agree with TRBD2. The CDR3 runs 15 residues. Germline V gene sequence: CDR1 MRHNA, CDR2 SNTAGT. The ends lost 3 bases at V and 10 bases at J; junction bases unmatched: 8. This CDR3 is CASSEWGLAGGEQFF. The CDR3 DNA reads as TGTGCCAGCAGTGAATGGGGTCTAGCGGGAGGCGAGCAGTTCTTC.

The chain uses TRBV11-1 and TRBJ2-7; 9 nucleotides align to TRBD1. The CDR3 has 18 amino acids. Germline CDR1 and CDR2: SGHAT and FQDESV (reference sequence). Trimming removed 4 bases from V and 0 bases from J; junction bases left unmatched: 13. CDR3 region: CASSSQFSPTGGSYEQYF. CDR3 nucleotide sequence: TGTGCCAGCAGCTCCCAGTTTAGCCCGACAGGGGGCTCCTACGAGCAGTACTTC.

The chain couples TRBV9 to TRBJ2-3; D may be TRBD1 (5 bases). CDR1 and CDR2 from the germline V gene are SGDLS and YYNGEE. Trimming took 0 bases from V and 2 from J, leaving 16 bases between them. The CDR3 runs to 17 residues. The CDR3: CASSVDRGVWTTDTQYF. For the CDR3, the DNA is TGTGCCAGCAGCGTAGATAGGGGCGTATGGACCACAGATACGCAGTATTTT.

This clone was seen more than once but under ten times. The chain is built from TRBV2 and TRBJ2-7; 14 bases agree with TRBD2. Germline loops: CDR1 SNHLY, CDR2 FYNNEI. This CDR3 has 15 amino acids. J was trimmed by 4 bases and V by 3 bases; bases with no gene match: 2. DNA of the CDR3: TGTGCCAGCAGTGAGACTAGCGGGGGGGAATACGAGCAGTACTTC. Translating it yields CASSETSGGEYEQYF.

The rearrangement joins TRBV10-2 to TRBJ2-1; D is possibly TRBD1 (6 bases). There are 15 residues in the CDR3. V lost 4 bases and J 6 bases, leaving 16 bases between the germline ends. CDR1 is WSHSY, CDR2 SAAADI, per germline. The CDR3 spells CASSGSGAFFNEQFF. DNA for the CDR3: TGCGCCAGCAGTGGCTCAGGGGCGTTCTTCAATGAGCAGTTCTTC.

The chain recombines TRBV11-3 with TRBJ1-2; D is unresolved. The CDR3 loop spans 16 amino acids. V gave up 5 bases and J gave up 2 bases, with 18 bases separating them. CDR1 SGHNT and CDR2 YENEEA come from the germline V gene. The CDR3 here is CASSRNAGFRNYGYTF. CDR3 in DNA: TGTGCCAGCAGCCGGAATGCGGGGTTCAGAAACTATGGCTACACCTTC.

The chain employs TRBV18 and TRBJ1-4; tentatively, D is TRBD1 (6 bases). Germline V CDR1 and CDR2: KGHSH, LQKENI. V lost 4 bases, J lost 3 bases, and 6 bases lay in between. The CDR3 is 13 amino acids. The CDR3 sequence is CASSQGANEKLFF. Here the CDR3 DNA reads TGTGCCAGCTCACAGGGGGCTAATGAAAAACTGTTTTTT.

The chain carries TRBV27 and TRBJ1-2; no clear D. CDR1 is MNHEY and CDR2 is SMNVEV in the germline V gene (reference sequence). The CDR3 runs 15 residues. V was clipped by 5 bases and J by 4 bases, with 17 bases between them. The CDR3 sequence: CASSPGYSQTYGYTF. The CDR3 DNA follows: TGTGCCAGCAGTCCGGGGTACAGCCAAACCTATGGCTACACCTTC.

The rearrangement links TRBV7-2 to TRBJ1-5, with a tentative D call TRBD1 (6 bases). In germline, CDR1 is SGHTA, CDR2 FQGNSA. V lost 3 bases to trimming and J lost 4 bases, with 7 bases between them. CDR3 length: 13 amino acids. The CDR3 DNA is TGTGCCAGCAGCTTCAGGGGAAATCAGCCCCAGCATTTT. Translation: CASSFRGNQPQHF.

This clone occurred a few times. The chain joins TRBV4-2 to TRBJ2-7; 8 bases align to TRBD2. This CDR3 region has 15 residues. The J segment lost 3 bases and the V segment lost 0 bases, leaving 4 bases of the junction unmatched. Per germline, CDR1 LGHNA and CDR2 YNFKEQ. DNA for the CDR3: TGTGCCAGCAGCCAAGAGCGAACTAGCGGCTACGAGCAGTACTTC. As protein: CASSQERTSGYEQYF.

The rearrangement joins TRBV7-7 to TRBJ2-5; 8 nucleotides agree with TRBD1. Per germline, CDR1 SSHAT and CDR2 FNYEAQ (reference sequence). V gave up 4 bases and J gave up 2 bases; unmatched junction bases: 3. CDR3 length: 14 amino acids. CDR3 nucleotides: TGTGCCAGCAGCTCGGACAGGGTTCAAGAGACCCAGTACTTC. Translation gives CASSSDRVQETQYF.

The chain employs TRBV7-2 and TRBJ2-5; D perhaps matches TRBD2 (5 bases). The CDR3 has 13 amino acids. Germline V lookup: CDR1 SGHTA, CDR2 FQGNSA. V was pared by 9 bases and J by 5 bases, with 16 bases between. CDR3 region: CASTGEWYETQYF. CDR3 in DNA: TGTGCCAGTACCGGGGAGTGGTATGAGACCCAGTACTTC.

The rearrangement links TRBV7-2 to TRBJ2-7; 9 nucleotides agree with TRBD2. Germline lookup yields CDR1 SGHTA and CDR2 FQGNSA. This CDR3 contains 15 residues. V was pared by 4 bases and J by 2 bases, with 6 bases of the junction left unmatched. The CDR3 protein is CASSSQWTSAYEQYF. Here the CDR3 DNA reads TGTGCCAGCAGCTCCCAGTGGACTAGCGCCTACGAGCAGTACTTC.